This TCR beta chain appears in the sequencing data of a study of shared clonotypes between healthy human individuals. This CDR3 comprises 13 residues. Trimming left V 3 bases short and J 10 bases short, with 13 bases between. Germline loops: CDR1 SEHNR, CDR2 FQNEAQ (reference sequence). TCRdb's table, derived via immunoSEQ multiplex PCR, lists solely in-frame clones and lacks some. In the table there are more than 2 million clones, approximately 92% of which are singletons. CD45RO-negative, CCR7-positively selected cells formed the naive CD8 fraction, excluding terminally differentiated effector memory CD45RA+ cells.

This sequence was found in a man younger than 35 in good health. Some clones in this sample may be carry-over from other donors' samples. The rearrangement links TRBV7-9 to TRBJ2-1; D possibly corresponds to TRBD2 (6 bases). Material for sequencing was naive CD8+ T cells from PBMCs. The CDR3 region has the DNA TGTGCCAGCAGCTTTCCCTCGGGAGAGGAGCAGTTCTTC. Its protein product is CASSFPSGEEQFF.